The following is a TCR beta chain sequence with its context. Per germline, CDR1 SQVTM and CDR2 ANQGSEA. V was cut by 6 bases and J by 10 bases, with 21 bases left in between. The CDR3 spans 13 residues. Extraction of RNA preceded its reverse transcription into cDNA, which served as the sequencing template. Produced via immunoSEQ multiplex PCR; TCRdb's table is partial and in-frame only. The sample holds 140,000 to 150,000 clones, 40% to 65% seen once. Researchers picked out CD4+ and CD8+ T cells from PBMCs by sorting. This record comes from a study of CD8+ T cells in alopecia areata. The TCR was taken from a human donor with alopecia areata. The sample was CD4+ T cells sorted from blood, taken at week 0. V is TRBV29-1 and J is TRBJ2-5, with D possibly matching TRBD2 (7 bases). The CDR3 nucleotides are TGCAGCGTGTACGCAAACTCGGGGGGCGGCCAGTACTTC. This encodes CSVYANSGGGQYF. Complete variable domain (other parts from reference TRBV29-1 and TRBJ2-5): SAVISQKPSRDICQRGTSLTIQCQVDSQVTMMFWYRQQPGQSLTLIATANQGSEATYESGFVIDKFPISRPNLTFSTLTVSNMSPEDSSIYLCSVYANSGGGQYFGPGTRLLVL.